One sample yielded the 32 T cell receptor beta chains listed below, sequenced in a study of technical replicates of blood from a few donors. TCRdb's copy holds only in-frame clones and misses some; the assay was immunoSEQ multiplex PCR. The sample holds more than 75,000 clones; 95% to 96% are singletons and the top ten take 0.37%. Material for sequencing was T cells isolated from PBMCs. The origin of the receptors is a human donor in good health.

DNA for the CDR3: TGTGCCAGCCGAAACGAGCGCGTCGAAGGTGAGCAGTTCTTC. Amino acids: CASRNERVEGEQFF. The gene calls are TRBV28 and TRBJ2-1, with no clear D. This CDR3 is built from 14 residues. Germline V CDR1 and CDR2: MDHEN, SYDVKM. V lost 8 bases, J lost 9 bases, and 20 bases lay in between.

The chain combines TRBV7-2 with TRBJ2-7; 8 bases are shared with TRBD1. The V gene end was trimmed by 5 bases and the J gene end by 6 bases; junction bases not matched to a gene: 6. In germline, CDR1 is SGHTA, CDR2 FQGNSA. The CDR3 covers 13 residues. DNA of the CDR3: TGTGCCAGCAGCCCGAGGACAGGGCTCGAGCAGTACTTC. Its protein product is CASSPRTGLEQYF.

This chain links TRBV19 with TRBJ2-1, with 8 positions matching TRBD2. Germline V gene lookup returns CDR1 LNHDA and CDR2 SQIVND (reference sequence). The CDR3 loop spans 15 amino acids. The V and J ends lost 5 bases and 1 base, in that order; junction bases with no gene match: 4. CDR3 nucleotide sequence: TGTGCCAGTAGTGGCACGGGAGGGTCCTACAATGAGCAGTTCTTC. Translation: CASSGTGGSYNEQFF.

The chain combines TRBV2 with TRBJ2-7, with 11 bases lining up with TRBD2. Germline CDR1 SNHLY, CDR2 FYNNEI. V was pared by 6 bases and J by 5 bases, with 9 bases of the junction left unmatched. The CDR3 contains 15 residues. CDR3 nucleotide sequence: TGTGCCAGCAGCCTAGCGGGAGGTCTAGGGAACGAGCAGTACTTC. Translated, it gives CASSLAGGLGNEQYF.

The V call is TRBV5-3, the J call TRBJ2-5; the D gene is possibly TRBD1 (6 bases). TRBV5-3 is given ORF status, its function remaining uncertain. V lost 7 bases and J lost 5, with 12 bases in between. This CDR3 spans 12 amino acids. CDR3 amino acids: CARDGGAETQYF. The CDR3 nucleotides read TGTGCCAGAGATGGGGGCGCGGAGACCCAGTACTTC.

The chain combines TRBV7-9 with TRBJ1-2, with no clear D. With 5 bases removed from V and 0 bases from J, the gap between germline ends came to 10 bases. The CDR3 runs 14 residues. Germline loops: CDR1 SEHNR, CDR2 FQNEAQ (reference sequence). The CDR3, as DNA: TGTGCCAGCAGCCACCGACATCCTAACTATGGCTACACCTTC. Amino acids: CASSHRHPNYGYTF.

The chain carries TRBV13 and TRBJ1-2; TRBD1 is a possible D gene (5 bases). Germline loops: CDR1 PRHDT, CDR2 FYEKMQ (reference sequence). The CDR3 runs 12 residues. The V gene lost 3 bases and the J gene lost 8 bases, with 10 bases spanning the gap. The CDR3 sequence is CASSLPGYGYTF. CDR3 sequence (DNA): TGTGCCAGCAGCTTGCCAGGGTACGGCTACACCTTC. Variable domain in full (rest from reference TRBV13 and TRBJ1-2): AAGVIQSPRHLIKEKRETATLKCYPIPRHDTVYWYQQGPGQDPQFLISFYEKMQSDKGSIPDRFSAQQFSDYHSELNMSSLELGDSALYFCASSLPGYGYTFGSGTRLTVV.

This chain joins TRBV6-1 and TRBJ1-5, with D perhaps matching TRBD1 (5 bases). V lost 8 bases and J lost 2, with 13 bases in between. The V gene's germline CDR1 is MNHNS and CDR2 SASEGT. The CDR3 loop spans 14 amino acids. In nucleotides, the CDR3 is TGTGCCAGCTCCCCCGCGGGGGGCAATCAGCCCCAGCATTTT. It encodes CASSPAGGNQPQHF.

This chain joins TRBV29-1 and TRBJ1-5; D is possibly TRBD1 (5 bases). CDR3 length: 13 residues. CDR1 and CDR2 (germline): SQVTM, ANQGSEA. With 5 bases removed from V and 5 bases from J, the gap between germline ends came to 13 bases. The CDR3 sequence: CSVLPGYDQPQHF. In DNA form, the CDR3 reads TGCAGCGTTTTACCAGGGTATGATCAGCCCCAGCATTTT.

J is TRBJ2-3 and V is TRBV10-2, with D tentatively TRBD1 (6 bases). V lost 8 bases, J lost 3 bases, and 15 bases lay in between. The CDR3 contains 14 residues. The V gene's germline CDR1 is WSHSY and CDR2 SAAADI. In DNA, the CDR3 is TGCGCCAGCTGGACAGCAAAAACGACAGATACGCAGTATTTT. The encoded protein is CASWTAKTTDTQYF.

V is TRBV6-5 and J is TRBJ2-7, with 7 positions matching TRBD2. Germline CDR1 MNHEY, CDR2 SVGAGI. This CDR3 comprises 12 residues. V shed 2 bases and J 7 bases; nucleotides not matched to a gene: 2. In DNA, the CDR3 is TGTGCCAGCAGTTACCGTAGCGGGGAGCAGTACTTC. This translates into CASSYRSGEQYF.

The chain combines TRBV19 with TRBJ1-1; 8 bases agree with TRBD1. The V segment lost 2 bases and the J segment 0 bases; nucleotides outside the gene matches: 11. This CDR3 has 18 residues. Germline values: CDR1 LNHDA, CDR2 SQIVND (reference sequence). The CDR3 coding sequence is TGTGCCAGTAGTATATCTGGGACAGGAGGTTACATGAACACTGAAGCTTTCTTT. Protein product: CASSISGTGGYMNTEAFF. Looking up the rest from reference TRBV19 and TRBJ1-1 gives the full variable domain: DGGITQSPKYLFRKEGQNVTLSCEQNLNHDAMYWYRQDPGQGLRLIYYSQIVNDFQKGDIAEGYSVSREKKESFPLTVTSAQKNPTAFYLCASSISGTGGYMNTEAFFGQGTRLTVV.

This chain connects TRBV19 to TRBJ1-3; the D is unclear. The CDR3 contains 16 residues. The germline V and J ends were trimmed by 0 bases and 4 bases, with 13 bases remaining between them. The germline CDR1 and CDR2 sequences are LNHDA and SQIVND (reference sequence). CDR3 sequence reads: CASSIDTRGSGNTIYF. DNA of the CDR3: TGTGCCAGTAGTATAGATACCCGGGGTTCAGGAAACACCATATATTTT.

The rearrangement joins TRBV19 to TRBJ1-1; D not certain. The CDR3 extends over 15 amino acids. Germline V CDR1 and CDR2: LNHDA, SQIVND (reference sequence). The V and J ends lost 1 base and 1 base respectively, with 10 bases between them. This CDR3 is CASSIGGRENTEAFF. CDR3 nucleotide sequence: TGTGCCAGTAGTATAGGAGGGAGGGAGAACACTGAAGCTTTCTTT.

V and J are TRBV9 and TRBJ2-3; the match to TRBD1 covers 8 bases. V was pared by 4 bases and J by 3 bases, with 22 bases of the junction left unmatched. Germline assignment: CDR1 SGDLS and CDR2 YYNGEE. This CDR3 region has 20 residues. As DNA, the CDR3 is TGTGCCAGCAGCCCCCTGCAGGGGGCGCATCGTTCCTTGATTACAGATACGCAGTATTTT. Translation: CASSPLQGAHRSLITDTQYF.

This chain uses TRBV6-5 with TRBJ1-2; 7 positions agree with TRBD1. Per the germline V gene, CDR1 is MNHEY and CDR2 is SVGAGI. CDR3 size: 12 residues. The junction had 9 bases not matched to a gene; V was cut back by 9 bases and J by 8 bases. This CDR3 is CASIGQGEGYTF. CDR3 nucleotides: TGTGCCAGTATCGGGCAGGGGGAAGGCTACACCTTC.

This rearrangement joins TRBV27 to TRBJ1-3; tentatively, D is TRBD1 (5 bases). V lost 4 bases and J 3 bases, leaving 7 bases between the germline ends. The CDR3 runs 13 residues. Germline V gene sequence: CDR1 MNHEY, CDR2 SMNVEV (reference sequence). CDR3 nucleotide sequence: TGTGCCAGCAGTTCGCAGGGTGGAAACACCATATATTTT. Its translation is CASSSQGGNTIYF.

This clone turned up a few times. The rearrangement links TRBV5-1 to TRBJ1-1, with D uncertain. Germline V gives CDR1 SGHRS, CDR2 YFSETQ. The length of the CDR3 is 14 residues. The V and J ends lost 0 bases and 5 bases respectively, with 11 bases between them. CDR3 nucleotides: TGCGCCAGCAGCTTGGCCGGGAGGAGGACTGAAGCTTTCTTT. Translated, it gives CASSLAGRRTEAFF.

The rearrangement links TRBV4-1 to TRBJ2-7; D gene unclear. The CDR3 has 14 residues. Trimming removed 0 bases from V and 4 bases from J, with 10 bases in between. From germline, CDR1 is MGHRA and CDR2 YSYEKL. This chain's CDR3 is CASSQDMGSYEQYF. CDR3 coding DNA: TGCGCCAGCAGCCAAGATATGGGCAGTTACGAGCAGTACTTC.

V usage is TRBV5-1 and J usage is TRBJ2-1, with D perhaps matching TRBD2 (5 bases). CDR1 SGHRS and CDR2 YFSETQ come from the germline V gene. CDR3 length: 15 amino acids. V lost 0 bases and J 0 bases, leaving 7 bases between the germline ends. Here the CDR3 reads CASSLGADSYNEQFF. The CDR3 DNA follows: TGCGCCAGCAGCTTGGGAGCGGACTCCTACAATGAGCAGTTCTTC.

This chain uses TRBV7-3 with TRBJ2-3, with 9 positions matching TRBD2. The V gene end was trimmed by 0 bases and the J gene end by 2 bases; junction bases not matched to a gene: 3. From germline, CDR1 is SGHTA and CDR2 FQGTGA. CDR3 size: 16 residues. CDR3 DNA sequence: TGTGCCAGCAGCTTAACTGCGGGAGGGTTCACAGATACGCAGTATTTT. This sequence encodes CASSLTAGGFTDTQYF.

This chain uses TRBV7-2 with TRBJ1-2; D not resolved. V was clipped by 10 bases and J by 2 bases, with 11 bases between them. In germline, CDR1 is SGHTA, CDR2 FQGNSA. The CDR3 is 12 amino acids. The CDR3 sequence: CAIGGLNYGYTF. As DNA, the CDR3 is TGTGCCATCGGAGGTTTGAACTATGGCTACACCTTC. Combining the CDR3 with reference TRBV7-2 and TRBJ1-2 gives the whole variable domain GAGVSQSPSNKVTEKGKDVELRCDPISGHTALYWYRQSLGQGLEFLIYFQGNSAPDKSGLPSDRFSAERTGGSVSTLTIQRTQQEDSAVYLCAIGGLNYGYTFGSGTRLTVV.

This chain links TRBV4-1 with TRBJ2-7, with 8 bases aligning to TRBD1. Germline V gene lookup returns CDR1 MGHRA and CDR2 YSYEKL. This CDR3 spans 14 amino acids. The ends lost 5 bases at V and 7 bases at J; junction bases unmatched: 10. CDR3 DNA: TGCGCCAGCAGCGAAGGGTCAGGGGGCGGTGAGCAGTACTTC. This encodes CASSEGSGGGEQYF.

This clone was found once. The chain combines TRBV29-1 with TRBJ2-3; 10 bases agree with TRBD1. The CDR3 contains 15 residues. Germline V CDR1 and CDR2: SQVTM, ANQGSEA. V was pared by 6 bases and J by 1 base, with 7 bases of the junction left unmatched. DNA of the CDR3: TGCAGCGTCCGAGGCGGACAGGGGGGCACAGATACGCAGTATTTT. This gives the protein CSVRGGQGGTDTQYF.

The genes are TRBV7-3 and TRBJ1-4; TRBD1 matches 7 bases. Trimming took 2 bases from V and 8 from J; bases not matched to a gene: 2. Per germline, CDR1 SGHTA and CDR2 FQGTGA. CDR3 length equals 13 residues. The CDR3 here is CASSLVQGEKLFF. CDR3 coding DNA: TGTGCCAGCAGCTTAGTACAGGGGGAAAAACTGTTTTTT.

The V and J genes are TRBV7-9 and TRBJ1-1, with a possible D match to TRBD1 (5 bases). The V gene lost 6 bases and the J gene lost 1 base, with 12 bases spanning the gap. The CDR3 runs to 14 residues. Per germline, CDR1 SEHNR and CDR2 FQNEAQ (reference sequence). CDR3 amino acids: CASSYQGSNTEAFF. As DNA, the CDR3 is TGTGCCAGCAGTTACCAGGGATCGAACACTGAAGCTTTCTTT.

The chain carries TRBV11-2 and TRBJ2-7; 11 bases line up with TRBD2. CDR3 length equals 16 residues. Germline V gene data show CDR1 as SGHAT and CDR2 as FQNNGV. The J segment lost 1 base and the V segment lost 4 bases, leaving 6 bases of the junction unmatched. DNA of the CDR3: TGTGCCAGCAGCTCCCCCGGGACTAGCGGATCCTACGAGCAGTACTTC. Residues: CASSSPGTSGSYEQYF.

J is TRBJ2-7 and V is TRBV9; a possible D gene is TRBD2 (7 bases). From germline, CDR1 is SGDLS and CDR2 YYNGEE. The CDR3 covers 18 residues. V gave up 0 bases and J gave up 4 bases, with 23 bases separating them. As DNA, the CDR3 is TGTGCCAGCAGCGTAGAGGGGGGGGACCTGGGTCCCCTTTACGAGCAGTACTTC. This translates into CASSVEGGDLGPLYEQYF.

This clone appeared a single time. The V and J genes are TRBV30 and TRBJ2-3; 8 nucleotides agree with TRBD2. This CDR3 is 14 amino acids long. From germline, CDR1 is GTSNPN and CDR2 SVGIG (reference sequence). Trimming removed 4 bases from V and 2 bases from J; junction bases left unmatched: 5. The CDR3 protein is CAWISGVITDTQYF. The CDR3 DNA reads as TGTGCCTGGATTAGCGGGGTCATCACAGATACGCAGTATTTT. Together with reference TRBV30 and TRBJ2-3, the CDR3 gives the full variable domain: SQTIHQWPATLVQPVGSPLSLECTVEGTSNPNLYWYRQAAGRGLQLLFYSVGIGQISSEVPQNLSASRPQDRQFILSSKKLLLSDSGFYLCAWISGVITDTQYFGPGTRLTVL.

CDR3: CASRDRGPGNTIYF. The CDR3 DNA follows: TGTGCCAGCAGGGACAGGGGACCCGGAAACACCATATATTTT. The V and J genes are TRBV2 and TRBJ1-3, with 9 nucleotides matching TRBD1. The CDR3 extends over 14 amino acids. The V gene end was trimmed by 6 bases and the J gene end by 4 bases; junction bases not matched to a gene: 4. Germline values: CDR1 SNHLY, CDR2 FYNNEI. The full variable domain, its missing parts supplied by reference TRBV2 and TRBJ1-3, is EPEVTQTPSHQVTQMGQEVILRCVPISNHLYFYWYRQILGQKVEFLVSFYNNEISEKSEIFDDQFSVERPDGSNFTLKIRSTKLEDSAMYFCASRDRGPGNTIYFGEGSWLTVV.

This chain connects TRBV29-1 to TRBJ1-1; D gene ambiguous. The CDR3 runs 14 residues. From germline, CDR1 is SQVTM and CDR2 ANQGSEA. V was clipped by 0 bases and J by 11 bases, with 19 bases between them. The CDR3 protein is CSVEDRAGIGGAFF. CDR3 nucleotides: TGCAGCGTTGAAGATCGGGCGGGGATCGGTGGGGCTTTCTTT.

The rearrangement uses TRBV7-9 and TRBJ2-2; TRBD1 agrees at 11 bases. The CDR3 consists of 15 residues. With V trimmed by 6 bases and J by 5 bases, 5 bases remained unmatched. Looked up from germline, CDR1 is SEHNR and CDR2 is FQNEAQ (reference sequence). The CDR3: CASRSGTGGTGELFF. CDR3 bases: TGTGCCAGCAGATCCGGGACAGGGGGAACCGGGGAGCTGTTTTTT.